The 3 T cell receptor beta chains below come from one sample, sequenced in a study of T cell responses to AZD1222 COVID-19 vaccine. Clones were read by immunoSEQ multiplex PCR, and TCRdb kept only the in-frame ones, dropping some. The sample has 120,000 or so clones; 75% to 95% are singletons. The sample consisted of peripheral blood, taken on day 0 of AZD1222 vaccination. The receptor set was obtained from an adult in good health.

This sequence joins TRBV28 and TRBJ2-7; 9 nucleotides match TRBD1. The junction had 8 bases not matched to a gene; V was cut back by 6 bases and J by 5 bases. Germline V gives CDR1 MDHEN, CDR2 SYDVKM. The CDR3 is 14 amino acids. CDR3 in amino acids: CASRRTGGLDEQYF. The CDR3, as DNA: TGTGCCAGCAGAAGAACAGGGGGCCTCGACGAGCAGTACTTC.

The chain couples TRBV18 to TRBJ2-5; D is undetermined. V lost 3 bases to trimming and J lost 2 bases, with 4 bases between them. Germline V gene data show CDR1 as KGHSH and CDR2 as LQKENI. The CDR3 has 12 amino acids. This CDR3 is CASSPSQETQYF. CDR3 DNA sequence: TGTGCCAGCTCACCCAGTCAAGAGACCCAGTACTTC.

Here the CDR3 reads CASSQTGEYSGANVLTF. The CDR3 DNA follows: TGTGCCAGTAGTCAGACAGGGGAATACTCTGGGGCCAACGTCCTGACTTTC. The chain couples TRBV19 to TRBJ2-6; TRBD1 agrees at 8 bases. J lost 0 bases, V lost 5 bases, and 6 bases had no gene match. Germline values: CDR1 LNHDA, CDR2 SQIVND (reference sequence). The length of the CDR3 is 17 residues.